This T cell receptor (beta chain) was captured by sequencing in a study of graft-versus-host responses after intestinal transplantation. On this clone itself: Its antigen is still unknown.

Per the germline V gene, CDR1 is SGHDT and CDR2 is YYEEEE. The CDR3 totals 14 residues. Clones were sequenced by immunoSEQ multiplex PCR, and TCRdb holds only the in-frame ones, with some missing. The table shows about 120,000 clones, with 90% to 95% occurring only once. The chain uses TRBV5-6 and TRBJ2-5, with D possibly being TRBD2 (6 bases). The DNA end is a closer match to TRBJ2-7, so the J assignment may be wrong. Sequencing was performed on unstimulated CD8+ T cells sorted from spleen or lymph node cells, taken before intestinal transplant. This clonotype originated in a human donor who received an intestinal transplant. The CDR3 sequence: CASSLAGTFYEQYF. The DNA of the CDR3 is TGTGCCAGCAGCTTGGCCGGGACTTTCTACGAGCAGTACTTC.